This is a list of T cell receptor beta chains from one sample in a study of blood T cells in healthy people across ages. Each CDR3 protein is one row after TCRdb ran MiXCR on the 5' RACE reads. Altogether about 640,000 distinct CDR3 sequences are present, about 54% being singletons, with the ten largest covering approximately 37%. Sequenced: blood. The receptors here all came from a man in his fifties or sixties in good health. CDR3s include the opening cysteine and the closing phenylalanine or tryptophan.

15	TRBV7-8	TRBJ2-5	CASSLAGVGGETQYF
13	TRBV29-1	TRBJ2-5	CSVLRAIQETQYF
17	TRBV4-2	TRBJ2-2	CASSPGRRGSGTGELFF
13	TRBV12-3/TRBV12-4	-	CASGYSGQETQYF
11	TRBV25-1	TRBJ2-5	CASSAAETQYF
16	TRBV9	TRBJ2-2	CASSVTLGLTTGELFF
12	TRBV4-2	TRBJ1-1	CASSTNRDPAFF
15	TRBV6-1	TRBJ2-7	CASSENRGFAYEQYF
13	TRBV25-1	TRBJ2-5	CASSAGQGETQYF
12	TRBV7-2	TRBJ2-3	CASSPSGNTQYF
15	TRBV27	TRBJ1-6	CASSAGQGVSSPLHF
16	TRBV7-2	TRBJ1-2	CASSLATGVTGLGYTF
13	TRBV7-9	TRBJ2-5	CASNGQGVETQYF
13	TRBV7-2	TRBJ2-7	CASSWNSHYEQYF
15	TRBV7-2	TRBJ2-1	CASSLGVGGYNEQFF
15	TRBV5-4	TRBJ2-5	CASSLVGQGEETQYF
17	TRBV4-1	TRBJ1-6	CASSQGSDLGYNSPLHF
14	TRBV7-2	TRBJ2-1	CASTQDSFYNEQFF
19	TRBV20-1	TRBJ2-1	CSARVSGGLAGSGYNEQFF
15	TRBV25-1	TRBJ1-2	CASSDFGGQRDGYTF
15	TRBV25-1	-	CASSDPGRRWETQYF
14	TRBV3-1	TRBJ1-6	CASSQTDSNSPLHF
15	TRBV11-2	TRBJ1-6	CASSFAGQQNSPLHF
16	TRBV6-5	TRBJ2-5	CASSYSRVDFQEIQYF
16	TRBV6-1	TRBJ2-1	CASRSPGPSSYNEQFF
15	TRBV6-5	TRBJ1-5	CASSSRDGRNQPQHF
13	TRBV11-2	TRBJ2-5	CASGRGHQETQYF
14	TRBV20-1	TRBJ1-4	CSARGGGKNEKLFF
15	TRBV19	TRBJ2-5	CASNPGLAVQETQYF
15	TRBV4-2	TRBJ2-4	CASSQETGGWNIQYF
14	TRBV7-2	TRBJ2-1	CASSRRQGYNEQFF
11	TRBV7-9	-	CASTREGTQYF
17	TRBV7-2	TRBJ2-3	CASSLGLAGIEGDTQYF
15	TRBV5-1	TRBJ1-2	CASSLEPRSNYGYTF
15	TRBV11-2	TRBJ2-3	CASSPLQAGYGTQYF
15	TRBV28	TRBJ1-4	CASRFSGGINEKLFF
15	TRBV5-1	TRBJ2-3	CASSNPTGGTDTQYF
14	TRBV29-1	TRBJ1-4	CSVGLTGANEKLFF
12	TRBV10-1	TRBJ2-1	CASSSMDNEQFF
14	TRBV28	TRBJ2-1	CASSLTGKGTEQFF
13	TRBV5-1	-	CASSLSERATQYF
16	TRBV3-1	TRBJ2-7	CASSTGLAGGSYEQYF
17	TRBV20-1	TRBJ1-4	CSARGDRARGANEKLFF
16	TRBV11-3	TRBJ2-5	CASSPSSGGPQETQYF
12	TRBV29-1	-	CSAGVGGNEQYF
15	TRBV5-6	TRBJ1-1	CASSLTGWVTTEAFF
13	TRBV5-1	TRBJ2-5	CASSLVEERTQYF
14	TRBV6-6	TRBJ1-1	CASSQGSAGTEAFF
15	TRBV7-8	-	CASSSPTGRMETQYF
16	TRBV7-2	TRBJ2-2	CASSGGLAGSRGELFF
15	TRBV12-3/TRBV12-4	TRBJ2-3	CASSSPRGGTDTQYF
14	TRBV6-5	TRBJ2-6	CASSNQYGANVLTF
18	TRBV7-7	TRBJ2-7	CASSLGHPGGTTLYEQHF
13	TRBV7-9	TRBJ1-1	CASSFSENTEAFF
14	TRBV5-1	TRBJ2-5	CASSRPGIGETQYF
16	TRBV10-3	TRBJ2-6	CAIRQAQNSGANVLTF
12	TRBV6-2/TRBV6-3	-	CASSDQVYEQYF
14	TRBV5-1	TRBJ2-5	CASRLAGGTETQYF